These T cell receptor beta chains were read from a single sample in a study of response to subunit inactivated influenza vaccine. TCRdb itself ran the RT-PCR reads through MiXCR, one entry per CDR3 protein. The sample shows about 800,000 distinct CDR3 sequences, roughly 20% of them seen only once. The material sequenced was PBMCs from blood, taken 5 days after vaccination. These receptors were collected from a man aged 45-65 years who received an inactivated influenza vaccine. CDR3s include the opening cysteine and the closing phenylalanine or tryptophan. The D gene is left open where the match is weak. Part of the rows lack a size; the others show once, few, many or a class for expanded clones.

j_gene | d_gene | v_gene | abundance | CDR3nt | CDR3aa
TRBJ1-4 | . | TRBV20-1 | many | TGCAGTGCTGCAGGAGGGGCGAGTGAAAAACTGTTTTTT | CSAAGGASEKLFF
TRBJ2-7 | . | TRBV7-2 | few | TGTGCCAGCAGCTTATCACTCCTGCCTGACTACGAGCAGTACTTC | CASSLSLLPDYEQYF
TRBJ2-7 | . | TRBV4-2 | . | TGTGCCAGCAGCCACCCCGGGTGGCGGAAACCCTACGAGCAGTACTTC | CASSHPGWRKPYEQYF
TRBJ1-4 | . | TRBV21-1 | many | TGTGCCAGCAGCAAGACAGGGAGGGATGAAAAACTGTTTTTT | CASSKTGRDEKLFF
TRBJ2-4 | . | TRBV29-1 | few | TGCAGCGTTTACTCTACGACGGGAGTTCAGTACTTC | CSVYSTTGVQYF
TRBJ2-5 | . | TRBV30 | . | TGTGCCTGGAGACCTTATCCACAGGGACAATGGGAGACCCAGTACTTC | CAWRPYPQGQWETQYF
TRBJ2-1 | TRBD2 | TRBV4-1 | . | TGCGCCAGCAGCCATATTAGCGGGGATTACTACAATGAGCAGTTCTTC | CASSHISGDYYNEQFF
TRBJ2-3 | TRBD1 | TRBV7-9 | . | TGTGCCAGCAGCCAAAGACGGACAGGAAGCACAGATACGCAGTATTTT | CASSQRRTGSTDTQYF
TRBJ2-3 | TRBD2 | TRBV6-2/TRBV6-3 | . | TGTGCCAGCAGCCGGGAGGGAGGTACGCAGTATTTT | CASSREGGTQYF
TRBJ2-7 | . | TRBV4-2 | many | TGCGCCAGCAGCCAAGGCGGCGGTTCCTACGAGCAGTACTTC | CASSQGGGSYEQYF
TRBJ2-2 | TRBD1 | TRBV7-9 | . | TGTGCCAGCAGCTTAAGGGACAGGGGGATCACCGGGGAGCTGTTTTTT | CASSLRDRGITGELFF
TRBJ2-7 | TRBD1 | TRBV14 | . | TGTGCCAGCAGCTACCGGGACAGTAGAGGCTACGAGCAGTACTTC | CASSYRDSRGYEQYF
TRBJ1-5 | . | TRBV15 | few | TGTGCCACCAGCAGAGAGCGCAGAGCCCTCAATCAGCCCCAGCATTTT | CATSRERRALNQPQHF
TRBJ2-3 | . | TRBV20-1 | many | TGCAGTGCTACCAGGGCCCGGGGCACAGATACGCAGTATTTT | CSATRARGTDTQYF
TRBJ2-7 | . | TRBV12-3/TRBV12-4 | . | TGTGCCAGCAGTTCGATTGGCTACGAGCAGTACTTC | CASSSIGYEQYF
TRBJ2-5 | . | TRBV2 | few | TGTGCCAGCAGTGTCCGGGCCGGGGAGACCCAGTACTTC | CASSVRAGETQYF
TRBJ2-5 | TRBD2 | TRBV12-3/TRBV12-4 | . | TGTGCCAGCAGTTTAAGCGGGAGGAGGGAGACCCAGTACTTC | CASSLSGRRETQYF
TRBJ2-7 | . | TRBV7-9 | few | TGTGCCAGCAGCTCAGATTTAGGATACTACGAGCAGTACTTC | CASSSDLGYYEQYF
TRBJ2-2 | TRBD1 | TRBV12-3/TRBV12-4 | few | TGTGCCAGCAGAAAAACCGGGACAGGGGGCACCGGGGAGCTGTTTTTT | CASRKTGTGGTGELFF
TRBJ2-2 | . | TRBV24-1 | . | TGTGCCACCAGTGATTTGATGATACCCACCGGGGAGCTGTTTTTT | CATSDLMIPTGELFF
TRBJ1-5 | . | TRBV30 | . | TGTGCCTGGAGTGAAGGGACCCGCAATCAGCCCCAGCATTTT | CAWSEGTRNQPQHF
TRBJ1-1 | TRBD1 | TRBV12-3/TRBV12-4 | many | TGTGCCAGCAGTTTAAGGGGGCCCGGTGAAGCTTTCTTT | CASSLRGPGEAFF
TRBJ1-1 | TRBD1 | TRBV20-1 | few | TGCAGTGCTAGTGAGGGGGCTGGTGAAGCTTTCTTT | CSASEGAGEAFF
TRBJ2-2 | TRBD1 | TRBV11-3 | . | TGTGCCAGCAATGCCGACAGGGGGGATAGAATTACCGGGGAGCTGTTTTTT | CASNADRGDRITGELFF
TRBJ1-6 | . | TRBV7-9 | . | TGTGCCATCCCCTGGGGGAGCTCCTATAATTCACCCCTCCACTTT | CAIPWGSSYNSPLHF
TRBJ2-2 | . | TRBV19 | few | TGTGCCAGTAGTCTGCGGAGGGGCGCCGATTACGGGGAGCTGTTTTTT | CASSLRRGADYGELFF
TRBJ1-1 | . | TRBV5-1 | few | TGCGCCAGCAGCTTTCAGTCAGGATGGGGCACTGAAGCTTTCTTT | CASSFQSGWGTEAFF
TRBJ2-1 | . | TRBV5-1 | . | TGCGCCACCCGGAGGGGGCTCGGTGAGCAGTTCTTC | CATRRGLGEQFF
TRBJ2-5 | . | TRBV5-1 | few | TGCGCCAGCAGTTACACCCAAGAGACCCAGTACTTC | CASSYTQETQYF
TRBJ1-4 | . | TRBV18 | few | TGTGCCAGCTCTGCGATGGGTAATGAAAAACTGTTTTTT | CASSAMGNEKLFF
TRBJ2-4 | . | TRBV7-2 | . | TGTGCCAGCAGCTTAGGCCGGGGCTCAAACATTCAGTACTTC | CASSLGRGSNIQYF
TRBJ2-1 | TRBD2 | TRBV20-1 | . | TGCAGTGCCCTAGTCGGTCTGGCTAGCGGGAATGTAAACAATGAGCAGTTCTTC | CSALVGLASGNVNNEQFF
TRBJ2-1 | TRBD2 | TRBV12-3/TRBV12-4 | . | TGTGCCAGCAGTTTATCCCTAGCGGGGGTTTACAATGAGCAGTTCTTC | CASSLSLAGVYNEQFF